Included here is one TCR beta chain sequence, with context. Its antigen is as yet unknown. These data are taken from a study of lymphopenia after photon versus proton radiotherapy. The study's findings and limits: Survival link was tested only in deceased patients; proton benefit remains a possibility. Post-nadir TCR diversity decline inversely tracked overall survival among those who died. After lymphocyte nadir, photon-treated repertoires showed oligoclonal expansion, especially CD8+ Temra.

V dropped 4 bases and J dropped 1 base, with 8 bases sitting between them. The CDR3 covers 13 residues. Germline V lookup: CDR1 SGHRS, CDR2 YFSETQ. The repertoire was sequenced with immunoSEQ multiplex PCR; TCRdb's copy has only in-frame clones and lacks some. The sample holds approximately 30,000 clones, roughly 94% seen once. This rearrangement joins TRBV5-1 to TRBJ1-1; the D gene is possibly TRBD1 (5 bases). This sequence was found in a woman between 50 and 59 years old with cholangiocarcinoma. The specimen was peripheral blood, collected from a patient treated with photon-based radiotherapy. The CDR3, as DNA: TGCGCCAGCAGCGGTGGGGCGAACACTGAAGCTTTCTTT. Its protein product is CASSGGANTEAFF.